Below are 22 T cell receptor beta chains sequenced from a single sample in a study of shared clonotypes between healthy human individuals. Some clones are missing from TCRdb's copy, which holds only in-frame ones; the method was immunoSEQ multiplex PCR. The sample consists of around 1.5 million clones, nearly 99% of them appearing once. Material for sequencing was naive CD4+ T cells sorted from blood. Subset in this sample: CD45RA+ positively selected. These receptors all come from a young man in good health.

As for this clone: Other DNA sequences of this sample code for an identical CDR3. This sequence joins TRBV9 and TRBJ2-2; TRBD1 matches at 9 bases. The CDR3 loop spans 14 amino acids. With 2 bases clipped from V and 5 bases from J, the junction kept 1 base outside the gene matches. Germline V gene sequence: CDR1 SGDLS, CDR2 YYNGEE. In DNA form, the CDR3 reads TGTGCCAGCAGCGTCGGGACAGGGACCGGGGAGCTGTTTTTT. This sequence encodes CASSVGTGTGELFF.

This chain joins TRBV2 and TRBJ2-7, with TRBD1 matching over 7 bases. The CDR3 contains 21 residues. V trimming: 0 bases; J trimming: 4 bases; junction bases outside the gene matches: 24. Per the germline V gene, CDR1 is SNHLY and CDR2 is FYNNEI. This chain's CDR3 is CASSEARGLSPGARGLYEQYF. In DNA form, the CDR3 reads TGTGCCAGCAGTGAAGCGCGAGGACTTAGCCCCGGTGCCAGGGGGTTATACGAGCAGTACTTC.

This clone was seen only once. The chain employs TRBV18 and TRBJ1-5; 7 nucleotides agree with TRBD1. Germline CDR1 reads KGHSH; CDR2 reads LQKENI. There are 15 residues in the CDR3. V was pared by 4 bases and J by 3 bases, with 6 bases of the junction left unmatched. Here the CDR3 DNA reads TGTGCCAGCTCACAGACCGGGACAGACAATCAGCCCCAGCATTTT. Translating gives CASSQTGTDNQPQHF.

J is TRBJ2-1 and V is TRBV11-3; 8 bases fit TRBD2. Germline-derived CDR1 and CDR2 are SGHNT and YENEEA. Losses at the gene ends were 3 bases for V and 6 bases for J; bases not matched to a gene: 7. The CDR3 spans 15 residues. The CDR3 bases are TGTGCCAGCAGCTTTGGGCTAGCGGGTATCAATGAGCAGTTCTTC. Translation: CASSFGLAGINEQFF.

The gene calls are TRBV18 and TRBJ2-5; the D is unclear. Trimming shortened V by 3 bases and J by 4 bases, and 9 bases separated the two germline ends. Germline V gene data show CDR1 as KGHSH and CDR2 as LQKENI. The CDR3 contains 13 residues. Here the CDR3 reads CASSPDPGETQYF. The CDR3 DNA reads TGTGCCAGCTCACCGGACCCGGGAGAGACCCAGTACTTC.

This sequence joins TRBV27 and TRBJ2-1; D might be TRBD2 (7 bases). V was clipped by 6 bases and J by 3 bases, with 18 bases between them. The germline V gene encodes CDR1 MNHEY and CDR2 SMNVEV (reference sequence). There are 16 residues in the CDR3. CDR3 coding DNA: TGTGCCAGCAGCCGGGGGGCTAGTAAATTCTACAATGAGCAGTTCTTC. It yields the protein CASSRGASKFYNEQFF.

The chain joins TRBV29-1 to TRBJ2-7, with 9 bases aligning to TRBD2. This CDR3 is built from 14 residues. Germline V gene data show CDR1 as SQVTM and CDR2 as ANQGSEA. Trimming removed 6 bases from V and 0 bases from J; junction bases left unmatched: 6. The CDR3: CSVTGSGSSYEQYF. CDR3 sequence (DNA): TGCAGCGTGACGGGTAGCGGGAGCTCCTACGAGCAGTACTTC.

The chain links TRBV5-4 to TRBJ2-1; the D is unclear. CDR1 is SGHNT, CDR2 YYREEE, per germline (reference sequence). V lost 10 bases to trimming and J lost 8 bases, with 25 bases between them. There are 15 residues in the CDR3. The CDR3 DNA reads TGTGCCTGCCGATTTAGTGTGGGCATGTCGGATGAGCAGTTCTTC. This gives the protein CACRFSVGMSDEQFF.

Regarding this clone: This specimen includes other DNA sequences encoding the same CDR3. The V call is TRBV28, the J call TRBJ2-7; no clear D. Trimming removed 2 bases at V and 3 bases at J, with 8 bases between. This CDR3 comprises 13 residues. The germline gives CDR1 MDHEN, CDR2 SYDVKM. The CDR3 DNA follows: TGTGCCAGCAGTTTAGGTACAGACTACGAGCAGTACTTC. Translating gives CASSLGTDYEQYF.

The V call is TRBV5-4, the J call TRBJ2-5, with 10 nucleotides matching TRBD2. Germline trimming cut 2 bases from V and 5 bases from J; bases unmatched to any gene: 9. Germline V CDR1 and CDR2: SGHNT, YYREEE (reference sequence). The CDR3 sequence is 16 residues long. The CDR3 coding sequence is TGTGCCAGCAGCTTAAGCGGGAGGGCCGGAGGTGAGACCCAGTACTTC. It codes for CASSLSGRAGGETQYF.

Notes on this clone: This CDR3 is also generated by other DNA sequences in the sample. The V gene is TRBV7-2, the J gene TRBJ2-5; D remains ambiguous. Per the germline V gene, CDR1 is SGHTA and CDR2 is FQGNSA. Trimming removed 0 bases from V and 1 base from J, with 6 bases in between. The CDR3 consists of 14 residues. The CDR3 protein is CASSLARRQETQYF. DNA of the CDR3: TGTGCCAGCAGCTTAGCTCGCCGCCAAGAGACCCAGTACTTC.

The rearrangement joins TRBV11-2 to TRBJ2-1, with D unresolved. CDR3 length equals 16 residues. The germline V gene encodes CDR1 SGHAT and CDR2 FQNNGV. Trimming took off 1 base at V and 0 bases at J, with 10 bases between the two ends. The CDR3 protein is CASSLVGGDSYNEQFF. DNA for the CDR3: TGTGCCAGCAGCTTAGTTGGCGGAGACTCCTACAATGAGCAGTTCTTC. The full variable domain, its missing parts supplied by reference TRBV11-2 and TRBJ2-1, is EAGVAQSPRYKIIEKRQSVAFWCNPISGHATLYWYQQILGQGPKLLIQFQNNGVVDDSQLPKDRFSAERLKGVDSTLKIQPAKLEDSAVYLCASSLVGGDSYNEQFFGPGTRLTVL.

The rearrangement joins TRBV9 to TRBJ2-1; 14 bases align to TRBD2. Germline V lookup: CDR1 SGDLS, CDR2 YYNGEE. The CDR3 has 20 residues. V lost 0 bases and J lost 2; bases outside the gene matches: 10. CDR3 nucleotides: TGTGCCAGCAGCGTAGTAGGGACTAGCGGGAGCTTTAAGACCTACAATGAGCAGTTCTTC. Protein sequence: CASSVVGTSGSFKTYNEQFF.

The rearrangement joins TRBV5-5 to TRBJ2-6; possibly TRBD1 for D (5 bases). Germline V gives CDR1 SGHKS, CDR2 YYEKEE (reference sequence). CDR3 length equals 15 residues. V lost 4 bases and J lost 2, with 10 bases in between. CDR3 residues: CASSAVGAGANVLTF. In DNA form, the CDR3 reads TGTGCCAGCAGCGCGGTAGGGGCTGGGGCCAACGTCCTGACTTTC.

The rearrangement uses TRBV5-1 and TRBJ2-7; the D call may be TRBD1 or TRBD2 (5 bases each). Per germline, CDR1 SGHRS and CDR2 YFSETQ. The CDR3 is 16 amino acids. The ends were cut back, 4 bases at V and 2 bases at J, with 19 bases in the middle. CDR3 loop: CASSLKLGTGTYEQYF. Written as DNA, the CDR3 is TGCGCCAGCAGCCTTAAACTCGGGACGGGAACCTACGAGCAGTACTTC.

A single count supports this clone. This chain links TRBV5-6 with TRBJ2-2; 13 bases agree with TRBD2. This CDR3 is 17 amino acids long. Germline V gene lookup returns CDR1 SGHDT and CDR2 YYEEEE. V dropped 4 bases and J dropped 5; count of bases not matched to a gene: 8. In DNA form, the CDR3 reads TGTGCCAGCAGCCAGGAACCGGGACTAGCGGGAACCGGGGAGCTGTTTTTT. Its protein is CASSQEPGLAGTGELFF.

The chain employs TRBV30 and TRBJ2-1; D may correspond to TRBD1 or TRBD2 (6 bases each). This CDR3 is 14 amino acids long. The V and J ends lost 3 bases and 7 bases respectively, with 16 bases between them. Germline CDR1 GTSNPN, CDR2 SVGIG (reference sequence). In nucleotides, the CDR3 is TGTGCCTGGAGGGACAGCCCAGGGAGGAATGAGCAGTTCTTC. Translation gives CAWRDSPGRNEQFF.

V is TRBV5-4 and J is TRBJ2-2, with TRBD1 identical over 9 bases. The CDR3 is made up of 16 amino acids. Trimming took 0 bases from V and 5 from J; bases not matched to a gene: 5. Germline V gene lookup returns CDR1 SGHNT and CDR2 YYREEE (reference sequence). CDR3 DNA: TGTGCCAGCAGCTTGGCCGGGACAGGGACAACCGGGGAGCTGTTTTTT. The encoded protein is CASSLAGTGTTGELFF.

V gene TRBV4-1 combines with J gene TRBJ2-3; D call uncertain. From germline, CDR1 is MGHRA and CDR2 YSYEKL. Trimming took 1 base from V and 10 from J, leaving 9 bases between them. The CDR3 loop spans 12 amino acids. The DNA of the CDR3 is TGCGCCAGCAGCCAAGCCGGGCCTCCGCAGTATTTT. This sequence encodes CASSQAGPPQYF.

The CDR3 DNA reads as TGTGCCAGCAGCCCCCCGGGACTAGAAGTCGAGCAGTACTTC. It yields the protein CASSPPGLEVEQYF. V and J are TRBV9 and TRBJ2-7, with 8 nucleotides matching TRBD2. Per the germline V gene, CDR1 is SGDLS and CDR2 is YYNGEE. The trim removed 4 bases at V and 6 bases at J, leaving 9 bases unmatched. The CDR3 sequence is 14 residues long. The variable domain in full, completed from reference TRBV9 and TRBJ2-7, reads DSGVTQTPKHLITATGQRVTLRCSPRSGDLSVYWYQQSLDQGLQFLIQYYNGEERAKGNILERFSAQQFPDLHSELNLSSLELGDSALYFCASSPPGLEVEQYFGPGTRLTVT.

The genes are TRBV10-2 and TRBJ2-5; tentative D call: TRBD1 (6 bases). The CDR3 length is 12 residues. V lost 3 bases and J 10 bases, leaving 12 bases between the germline ends. Per the germline V gene, CDR1 is WSHSY and CDR2 is SAAADI. CDR3 DNA sequence: TGCGCCAGCAGTGAAAGCAAGGGGGTCCAGTACTTC. It yields the protein CASSESKGVQYF.

This sequence joins TRBV19 and TRBJ1-2, with 10 bases that match TRBD1. V shed 5 bases, J shed 4 bases, and the junction held 10 bases outside the gene matches. Per the germline V gene, CDR1 is LNHDA and CDR2 is SQIVND (reference sequence). The CDR3 runs 16 residues. CDR3 DNA sequence: TGTGCCAGTAGTCCCGGGACAGGGGTTGCTGGCTATGGCTACACCTTC. Amino acid sequence: CASSPGTGVAGYGYTF.